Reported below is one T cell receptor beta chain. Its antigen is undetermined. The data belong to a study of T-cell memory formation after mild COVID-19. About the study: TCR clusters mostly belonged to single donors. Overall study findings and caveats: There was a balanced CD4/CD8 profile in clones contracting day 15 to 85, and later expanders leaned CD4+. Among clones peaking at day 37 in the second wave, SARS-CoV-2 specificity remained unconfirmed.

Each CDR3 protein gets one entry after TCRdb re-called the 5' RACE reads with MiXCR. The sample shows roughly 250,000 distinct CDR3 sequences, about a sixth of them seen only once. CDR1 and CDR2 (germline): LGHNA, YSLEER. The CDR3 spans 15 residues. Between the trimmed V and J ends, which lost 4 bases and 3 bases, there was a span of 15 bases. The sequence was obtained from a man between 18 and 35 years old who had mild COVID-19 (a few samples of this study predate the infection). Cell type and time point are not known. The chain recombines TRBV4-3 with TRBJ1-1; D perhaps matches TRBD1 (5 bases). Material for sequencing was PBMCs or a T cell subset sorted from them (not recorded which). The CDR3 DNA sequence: TGCGCCAGCAGCCCGAGTGTGGGGCCAGACACTGAAGCTTTCTTT. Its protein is CASSPSVGPDTEAFF.